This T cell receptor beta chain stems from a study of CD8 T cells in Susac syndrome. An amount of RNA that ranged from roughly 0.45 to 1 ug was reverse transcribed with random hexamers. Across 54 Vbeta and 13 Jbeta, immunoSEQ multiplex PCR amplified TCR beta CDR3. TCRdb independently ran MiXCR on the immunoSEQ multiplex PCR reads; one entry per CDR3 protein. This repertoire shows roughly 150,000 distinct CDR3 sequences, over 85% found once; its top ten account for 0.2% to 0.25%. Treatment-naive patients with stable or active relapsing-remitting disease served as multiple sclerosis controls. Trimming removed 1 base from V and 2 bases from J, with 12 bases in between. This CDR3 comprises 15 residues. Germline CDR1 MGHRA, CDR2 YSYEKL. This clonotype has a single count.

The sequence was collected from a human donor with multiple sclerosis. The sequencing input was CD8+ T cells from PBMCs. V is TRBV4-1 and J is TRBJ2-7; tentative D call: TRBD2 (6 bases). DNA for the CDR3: TGCGCCAGCAGCCAAGGGGGCGGGATACCCTACGAGCAGTACTTC. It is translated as CASSQGGGIPYEQYF.